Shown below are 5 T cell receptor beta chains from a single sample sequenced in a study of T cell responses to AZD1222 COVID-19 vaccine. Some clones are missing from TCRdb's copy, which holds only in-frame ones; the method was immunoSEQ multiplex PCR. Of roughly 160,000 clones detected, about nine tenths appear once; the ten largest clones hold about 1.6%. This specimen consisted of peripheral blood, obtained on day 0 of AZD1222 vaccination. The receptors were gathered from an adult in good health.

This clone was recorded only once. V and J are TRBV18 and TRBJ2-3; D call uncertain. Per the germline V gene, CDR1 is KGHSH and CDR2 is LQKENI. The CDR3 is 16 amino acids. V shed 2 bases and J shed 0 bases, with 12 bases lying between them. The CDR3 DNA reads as TGTGCCAGCTCACCATACGGAGCTTTAAGCACAGATACGCAGTATTTT. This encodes CASSPYGALSTDTQYF.

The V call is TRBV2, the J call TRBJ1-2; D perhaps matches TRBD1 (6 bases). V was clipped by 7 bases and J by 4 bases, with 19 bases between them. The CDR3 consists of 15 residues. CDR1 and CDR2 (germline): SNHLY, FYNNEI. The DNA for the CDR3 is TGTGCCAGCAAGGGGGTTAAGGGCGGGGTCTATGGCTACACCTTC. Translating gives CASKGVKGGVYGYTF.

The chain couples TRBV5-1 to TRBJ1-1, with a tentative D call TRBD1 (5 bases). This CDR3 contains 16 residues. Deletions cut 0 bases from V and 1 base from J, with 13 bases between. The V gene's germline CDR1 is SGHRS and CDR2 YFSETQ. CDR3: CASSLEGAYGNTEAFF. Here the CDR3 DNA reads TGCGCCAGCAGCTTGGAAGGGGCCTATGGGAACACTGAAGCTTTCTTT.

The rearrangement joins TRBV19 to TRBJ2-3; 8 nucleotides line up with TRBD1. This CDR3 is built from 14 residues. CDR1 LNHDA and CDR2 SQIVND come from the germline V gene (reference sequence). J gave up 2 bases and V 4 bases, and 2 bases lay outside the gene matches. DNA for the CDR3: TGTGCCAGTAGTAGGACAGGGATCACAGATACGCAGTATTTT. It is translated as CASSRTGITDTQYF.

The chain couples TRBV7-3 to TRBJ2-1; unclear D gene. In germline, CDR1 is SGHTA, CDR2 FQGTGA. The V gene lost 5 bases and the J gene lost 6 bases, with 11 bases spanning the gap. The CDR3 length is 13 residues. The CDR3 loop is CASSPQQRNEQFF. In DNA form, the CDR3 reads TGTGCCAGCAGCCCGCAACAGCGCAATGAGCAGTTCTTC.